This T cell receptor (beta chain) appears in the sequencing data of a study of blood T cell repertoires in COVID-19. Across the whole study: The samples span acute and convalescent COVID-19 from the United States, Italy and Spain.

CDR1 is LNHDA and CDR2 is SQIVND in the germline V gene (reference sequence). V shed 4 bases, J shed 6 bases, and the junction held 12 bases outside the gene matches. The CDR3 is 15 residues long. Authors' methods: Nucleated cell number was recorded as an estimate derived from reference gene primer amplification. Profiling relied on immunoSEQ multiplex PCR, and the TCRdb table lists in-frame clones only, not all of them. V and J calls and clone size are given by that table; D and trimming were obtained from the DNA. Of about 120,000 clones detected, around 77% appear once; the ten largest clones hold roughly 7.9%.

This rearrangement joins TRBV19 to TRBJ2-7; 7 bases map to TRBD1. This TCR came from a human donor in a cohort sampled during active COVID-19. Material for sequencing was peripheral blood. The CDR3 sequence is CASSTLTGKDGEQYF. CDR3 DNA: TGTGCCAGTAGTACTCTGACAGGGAAGGATGGCGAGCAGTACTTC.